These 5 T cell receptor beta chains came from one sample sequenced in a study of tumor-infiltrating lymphocytes in primary liver carcinoma. From approximately 20-30 mg of unsorted bulk tissue, DNA and RNA were co-extracted together. cDNA specific to TCR beta was made from approximately 500 ng of total RNA, with a constant-region primer employed for priming. For TCR beta, libraries were produced by three nested multiplex PCR rounds using slightly modified ARM-PCR. TRBV1-TRBV30 forward primers and a C-beta reverse primer were used in the first two PCR rounds, which each ran for approximately 10 cycles. Via MiXCR, TCRdb re-called the multiplex PCR reads, giving one row per CDR3 protein. The table lists some 110,000 distinct CDR3 sequences, 50% to 80% of them singletons. Sequenced: liver tumor tissue from sampling region 3. Sample subset: tumor region T3, left-lateral pole. These receptors were obtained from a woman aged 60-75 years with primary liver carcinoma and hepatitis B virus infection.

Concerning this clonotype itself: Germline and junction disagree at one end, which may indicate a read error. This chain uses TRBV4-2 with TRBJ2-7; 8 nucleotides agree with TRBD1. The germline CDR1 and CDR2 sequences are LGHNA and YNFKEQ. The CDR3 loop spans 14 amino acids. This CDR3 reads CTSSQEGQDYEQYF. As DNA, the CDR3 is TGTACCAGCAGCCAAGAGGGACAGGACTACGAGCAATACTTC.

This clonotype was counted ten times or more. V is TRBV6-6 and J is TRBJ1-1; D unresolved. CDR1 and CDR2 (germline): MNHNY, SVGAGI (reference sequence). The V end was cut by 6 bases, the J end by 11 bases, with 13 bases between. The CDR3 extends over 11 amino acids. CDR3 region: CASSQHGGAFF. The CDR3, as DNA: TGTGCCAGCAGCCAGCACGGAGGGGCTTTCTTT.

DNA for the CDR3: TGTGCCAGCAGCCAAGGGGGACTGACTGAAGGTACGCAGTATTTT. Translating it yields CASSQGGLTEGTQYF. The genes are TRBV4-2 and TRBJ2-3; D might be TRBD2 (6 bases). Germline V CDR1 and CDR2: LGHNA, YNFKEQ. V lost 1 base, J lost 8 bases, and 16 bases lay in between. CDR3 size: 15 residues.

This clonotype was counted ten times or more. The chain is built from TRBV5-1 and TRBJ2-1, with D perhaps TRBD2 (6 bases). Germline CDR1 is SGHRS and CDR2 is YFSETQ. The CDR3 contains 15 residues. Trimming pared 7 bases from V and 1 base from J, leaving 15 bases between. CDR3 nucleotides: TGCGCCAGCGGAAGCTCGGGGGTTTCCTACAATGAGCAGTTCTTC. This gives the protein CASGSSGVSYNEQFF. Using reference TRBV5-1 and TRBJ2-1 for the parts outside the CDR3, the full variable domain is KAGVTQTPRYLIKTRGQQVTLSCSPISGHRSVSWYQQTPGQGLQFLFEYFSETQRNKGNFPGRFSGRQFSNSRSEMNVSTLELGDSALYLCASGSSGVSYNEQFFGPGTRLTVL.

This clonotype appeared a few times. It may be a read error: a sequence one base away is much more abundant. The chain combines TRBV12-3 or TRBV12-4 with TRBJ2-1, with D tentatively TRBD2 (5 bases). This CDR3 region has 14 residues. CDR3 nucleotides: TGTGCCAGCAGTTGGAGCTCGAGGGCCAATGAGCAGCTCTTC. Its translation: CASSWSSRANEQLF.